The 17 T cell receptor beta chains presented below share a single source sample, sequenced in a study of cytotoxic CD8 clonotypes in ibrutinib-treated CLL. Generated by immunoSEQ multiplex PCR, the TCRdb table keeps only in-frame clones and is missing some. The data show roughly 60,000 clones, over 60% seen once. The specimen was PBMCs, collected after 12 months of ibrutinib treatment. These receptors were obtained from a human donor with chronic lymphocytic leukemia.

J is TRBJ2-7 and V is TRBV2, with D maybe TRBD2 (5 bases). CDR1 and CDR2 (germline): SNHLY, FYNNEI. The V end lost 7 bases, the J end lost 0 bases, and 13 bases lay between the germline ends. The CDR3 extends over 14 amino acids. CDR3 bases: TGTGCCAGCATTACAGCTGACTACTCCTACGAGCAGTACTTC. Translated, it gives CASITADYSYEQYF.

The rearrangement uses TRBV18 and TRBJ2-5; 7 bases fit TRBD1. The length of the CDR3 is 15 residues. V gave up 6 bases and J gave up 2 bases; unmatched junction bases: 9. The V gene's germline CDR1 is KGHSH and CDR2 LQKENI. Here the CDR3 DNA reads TGTGCCAGCTCCCAAAGCTGGGACAGACAAGAGACCCAGTACTTC. Translating it yields CASSQSWDRQETQYF.

The gene calls are TRBV7-6 and TRBJ1-3, with a possible D match to TRBD1 (5 bases). Looked up from germline, CDR1 is SGHVS and CDR2 is FNYEAQ. CDR3 length: 18 amino acids. Trimming took off 1 base at V and 2 bases at J, with 18 bases between the two ends. DNA of the CDR3: TGTGCCAGCAGCTTAGGAATAGGAGCGGTGGGGCCTGGAAACACCATATATTTT. Residues: CASSLGIGAVGPGNTIYF.

This clone appeared once. The CDR3 DNA reads as TGTGCCAGCAGCGTAGCTGGGGGCTCCGGGGAGCTGTTTTTT. It translates to CASSVAGGSGELFF. The chain uses TRBV9 and TRBJ2-2, with D perhaps TRBD1 (6 bases). Trimming took 0 bases from V and 6 from J, leaving 9 bases between them. The length of the CDR3 is 14 residues. CDR1 and CDR2 from the germline V gene are SGDLS and YYNGEE. Together with reference TRBV9 and TRBJ2-2, the CDR3 gives the full variable domain: DSGVTQTPKHLITATGQRVTLRCSPRSGDLSVYWYQQSLDQGLQFLIQYYNGEERAKGNILERFSAQQFPDLHSELNLSSLELGDSALYFCASSVAGGSGELFFGEGSRLTVL.

The chain carries TRBV11-2 and TRBJ2-2; weak D call: TRBD2 (5 bases). The V gene lost 5 bases and the J gene lost 2 bases, with 15 bases spanning the gap. CDR3 length: 16 amino acids. Germline-derived CDR1 and CDR2 are SGHAT and FQNNGV. The CDR3 reads CASSPIWRRNTGELFF. The CDR3 DNA reads as TGTGCCAGCAGCCCAATTTGGAGGAGAAACACCGGGGAGCTGTTTTTT.

The chain couples TRBV6-1 to TRBJ2-7; 8 bases map to TRBD1. Germline V gene lookup returns CDR1 MNHNS and CDR2 SASEGT. V shed 1 base, J shed 10 bases, and the junction held 9 bases outside the gene matches. This CDR3 is 14 amino acids long. The DNA of the CDR3 is TGTGCCAGCAGTGAAGGGACAGGGAGTGTGCCTCAGTACTTC. This encodes CASSEGTGSVPQYF.

The genes are TRBV21-1 and TRBJ2-3; the D segment call TRBD1 is taken from the table without a DNA check. TRBV21-1 corresponds to a pseudogene. The CDR3 totals 15 residues. In nucleotides, the CDR3 is TGTGCCAGCATCTTCACAGGGGCTAGCACAGATACGCAGTATTTT. It translates to CASIFTGASTDTQYF.

This clone came up a few times. J is TRBJ2-3 and V is TRBV28; D remains unclear. CDR1 and CDR2 from the germline V gene are MDHEN and SYDVKM. V was cut by 3 bases and J by 0 bases, with 10 bases left in between. This CDR3 spans 15 amino acids. This CDR3 reads CASSFLERSTDTQYF. The CDR3 region has the DNA TGTGCCAGCAGTTTTTTGGAACGGAGCACAGATACGCAGTATTTT.

The chain is built from TRBV28 and TRBJ1-5; D possibly corresponds to TRBD1 (5 bases). The length of the CDR3 is 14 residues. V was pared by 7 bases and J by 3 bases, with 13 bases between. Germline V CDR1 and CDR2: MDHEN, SYDVKM. CDR3 in amino acids: CASTPGRPNQPQHF. CDR3 coding DNA: TGTGCCAGCACCCCGGGACGGCCCAATCAGCCCCAGCATTTT.

V usage is TRBV6-1 and J usage is TRBJ1-5; perhaps TRBD1 as D (5 bases). V lost 5 bases to trimming and J lost 7 bases, with 12 bases between them. The length of the CDR3 is 13 residues. The germline V gene has CDR1 MNHNS and CDR2 SASEGT. The CDR3: CASSWGVRQPQHF. CDR3 nucleotide sequence: TGTGCCAGCAGTTGGGGGGTGCGACAGCCCCAGCATTTT.

The chain carries TRBV9 and TRBJ2-3; D not resolved. The CDR3 has 15 residues. The V gene lost 2 bases and the J gene lost 0 bases, with 10 bases spanning the gap. The germline CDR1 and CDR2 sequences are SGDLS and YYNGEE. CDR3 DNA: TGTGCCAGCAGCGTTCTAGGGTCTAGCACAGATACGCAGTATTTT. Translation gives CASSVLGSSTDTQYF.

The chain employs TRBV21-1 and TRBJ2-7; the DNA was not used to check the table's D call, TRBD2. TRBV21-1 is a pseudogene locus. CDR3 length: 16 amino acids. As DNA, the CDR3 is TGTGCCAGCAGCAAAGTACGTAGCGGGATCTCCTACGAGCAGTACTTC. This gives the protein CASSKVRSGISYEQYF.

The gene calls are TRBV29-1 and TRBJ2-3; 14 bases align to TRBD2. V dropped 4 bases and J dropped 3; count of bases not matched to a gene: 3. The CDR3 sequence is 15 residues long. The V gene's germline CDR1 is SQVTM and CDR2 ANQGSEA. The CDR3 protein is CSVVGTSGSTDTQYF. Written as DNA, the CDR3 is TGCAGCGTTGTGGGGACTAGCGGGAGTACAGATACGCAGTATTTT.

A single count supports this clone. The chain has TRBV5-1 and TRBJ2-7, with 9 positions matching TRBD2. The germline CDR1 and CDR2 sequences are SGHRS and YFSETQ. The CDR3 has 17 amino acids. The junction had 13 bases not matched to a gene; V was cut back by 4 bases and J by 2 bases. The CDR3 here is CASSQSGGGAFTYEQYF. The CDR3 DNA reads as TGCGCCAGCAGCCAATCAGGCGGGGGGGCATTCACCTACGAGCAGTACTTC. Supplemented by reference TRBV5-1 and TRBJ2-7, the full variable domain reads KAGVTQTPRYLIKTRGQQVTLSCSPISGHRSVSWYQQTPGQGLQFLFEYFSETQRNKGNFPGRFSGRQFSNSRSEMNVSTLELGDSALYLCASSQSGGGAFTYEQYFGPGTRLTVT.

The rearrangement uses TRBV7-3 and TRBJ1-1; unclear D gene. The CDR3 covers 14 residues. Trimming cost V 2 bases and J 0 bases, with 7 bases left between them. Germline loops: CDR1 SGHTA, CDR2 FQGTGA. The CDR3 bases are TGTGCCAGCAGCTTAGCGGGCTTGAACACTGAAGCTTTCTTT. It translates to CASSLAGLNTEAFF. The full variable domain, in which reference TRBV7-3 and TRBJ1-1 provide the parts outside the CDR3, is GAGVSQTPSNKVTEKGKYVELRCDPISGHTALYWYRQSLGQGPEFLIYFQGTGAADDSGLPNDRFFAVRPEGSVSTLKIQRTERGDSAVYLCASSLAGLNTEAFFGQGTRLTVV.

In its sample, this clone was seen a few times. The CDR3 DNA reads as TGCGCCAGCCTCGGGAGGACATCCTACGAGCAGTACTTC. As protein: CASLGRTSYEQYF. V usage is TRBV10-2 and J usage is TRBJ2-7, with 7 bases lining up with TRBD2. CDR1 WSHSY and CDR2 SAAADI come from the germline V gene. The CDR3 runs 13 residues. Trimming took 8 bases from V and 1 from J; bases not matched to a gene: 5.

The J gene is TRBJ2-1, the V gene TRBV15; no firm D call. The CDR3 contains 11 residues. V shed 8 bases and J shed 6 bases, with 8 bases lying between them. Germline CDR1 is LNHNV and CDR2 is YYDKDF (reference sequence). For the CDR3, the DNA is TGTGCCACCGGGAATGGCAATGAGCAGTTCTTC. It translates to CATGNGNEQFF.